The sequence of this TCR beta chain was determined in a study of blood T cells in healthy people across ages. For the second PCR, which ran for roughly 6 to 12 cycles, a sample-barcoded 5' primer and a J-beta primer mix were used. TCRdb analysed the 5' RACE reads with MiXCR anew, one entry per CDR3 protein. The table shows fewer than 750,000 distinct CDR3 sequences, with roughly 43% occurring only once. This clonotype was picked up many times. Trimming pared 2 bases from V and 10 bases from J, leaving 9 bases between. The CDR3 has 12 residues. The germline V gene has CDR1 SGHTA and CDR2 FQGTGA. The sequenced sample consisted of blood. The TCR comes from a man aged 80 or over in good health. The chain is built from TRBV7-3 and TRBJ2-1; D not certain. The CDR3 DNA follows: TGTGCCAGCAGCTTATCGTCCGGGGAGCAGTTCTTC. Its protein is CASSLSSGEQFF.